The 22 T cell receptor beta chains in this list originate from one sample, sequenced in a study of cytomegalovirus exposure and HLA in healthy donors. Both 60 Vbeta primers and 13 Jbeta primers went into the PCR. Sequencing was performed with immunoSEQ multiplex PCR; in TCRdb, only in-frame clones are kept and a portion is missing. The repertoire consists of 140,000 or so clones, with roughly 80% occurring once and the leading ten covering 2.5% to 3%. The sequenced sample consisted of PBMCs. These receptors were taken from a woman in her twenties or thirties in good health and CMV-seronegative.

V and J are TRBV10-3 and TRBJ2-2; 11 bases line up with TRBD1. V shed 10 bases and J 2 bases; nucleotides not matched to a gene: 3. Germline CDR1 ENHRY, CDR2 SYGVKD. This CDR3 is 14 amino acids long. The CDR3 sequence: CATGQGANTGELFF. DNA of the CDR3: TGTGCCACCGGACAGGGGGCAAACACCGGGGAGCTGTTTTTT.

The chain has TRBV5-8 and TRBJ1-6, with 8 bases lining up with TRBD1. V trimming: 2 bases; J trimming: 9 bases; junction bases outside the gene matches: 4. The CDR3 spans 14 residues. The germline CDR1 and CDR2 sequences are SGHTS and YDEGEE. The CDR3 is CASSFIQGASPLHF. DNA for the CDR3: TGTGCCAGCAGCTTCATCCAGGGGGCTTCACCCCTCCACTTT. Full variable domain (rest looked up from reference TRBV5-8 and TRBJ1-6): EAGVTQSPTHLIKTRGQQATLRCSPISGHTSVYWYQQALGLGLQFLLWYDEGEERNRGNFPPRFSGRQFPNYSSELNVNALELEDSALYLCASSFIQGASPLHFGNGTRLTVT.

This sequence joins TRBV2 and TRBJ1-1; D is unresolved. Germline CDR1 and CDR2: SNHLY and FYNNEI. The V end was cut by 6 bases, the J end by 1 base, with 12 bases between. This CDR3 is 14 amino acids long. CDR3 sequence: CASRDIKENTEAFF. The CDR3 DNA follows: TGTGCCAGCAGAGACATAAAGGAGAACACTGAAGCTTTCTTT.

The chain carries TRBV7-6 and TRBJ1-1, with TRBD1 identical over 7 bases. Germline V CDR1 and CDR2: SGHVS, FNYEAQ. The J segment lost 1 base and the V segment lost 5 bases, leaving 4 bases of the junction unmatched. This CDR3 is 14 amino acids long. CDR3 protein: CASSAGQQNTEAFF. In DNA, the CDR3 is TGTGCCAGCAGCGCGGGACAGCAGAACACTGAAGCTTTCTTT.

The chain couples TRBV10-1 to TRBJ2-7; D possibly corresponds to TRBD2 (6 bases). Germline values: CDR1 WNHNN, CDR2 SYGVQD (reference sequence). Trimming left V 0 bases short and J 3 bases short, with 18 bases between. This CDR3 has 17 residues. DNA for the CDR3: TGCGCCAGCAGTGAGTCGGACCGGGGACTTGCCGGCTACGAGCAGTACTTC. It encodes CASSESDRGLAGYEQYF.

CDR3 nucleotides: TGTGCCAGCAGTTACTCCAGACGGGCAAGAGGGTCCCAGCATTTT. As protein: CASSYSRRARGSQHF. The genes are TRBV6-7 and TRBJ1-5; no firm D call. TRBV6-7 is known as an ORF, though its function is uncertain. Trimming removed 0 bases at V and 11 bases at J, with 17 bases between. The CDR3 totals 15 residues.

The rearrangement joins TRBV5-1 to TRBJ2-5; TRBD2 is a possible D gene (6 bases). Per germline, CDR1 SGHRS and CDR2 YFSETQ. Trimming took 0 bases from V and 4 from J, leaving 7 bases between them. The CDR3 runs to 13 residues. The chain's CDR3 is CASSLAGLETQYF. In DNA form, the CDR3 reads TGCGCCAGCAGCTTGGCGGGACTAGAGACCCAGTACTTC.

The chain recombines TRBV10-3 with TRBJ1-5, with a possible D match to TRBD1 (6 bases). Germline V gene data show CDR1 as ENHRY and CDR2 as SYGVKD. V was trimmed by 8 bases and J by 9 bases, leaving 17 bases between them. The CDR3 totals 13 residues. The CDR3 protein is CAISEYATGPQHF. The CDR3 bases are TGTGCCATCTCCGAGTACGCGACAGGGCCCCAGCATTTT.

V and J are TRBV6-1 and TRBJ2-1, with TRBD2 as a possible D gene (6 bases). The CDR3 has 12 amino acids. The ends were cut back, 7 bases at V and 7 bases at J, with 11 bases in the middle. Germline V gene data show CDR1 as MNHNS and CDR2 as SASEGT. CDR3 sequence (DNA): TGTGCCAGCACCTCGGAGGGGAATGAGCAGTTCTTC. Its protein product is CASTSEGNEQFF.

The sample holds one count of this clone. CDR3 amino acids: CASSDRGRGTDTQYF. Here the CDR3 DNA reads TGTGCCAGTAGCGACAGGGGGCGAGGCACAGATACGCAGTATTTT. The chain couples TRBV19 to TRBJ2-3, with 10 bases that match TRBD1. The germline CDR1 and CDR2 sequences are LNHDA and SQIVND (reference sequence). With V trimmed by 6 bases and J by 1 base, 4 bases remained unmatched. The CDR3 contains 15 residues. Supplemented by reference TRBV19 and TRBJ2-3, the full variable domain reads DGGITQSPKYLFRKEGQNVTLSCEQNLNHDAMYWYRQDPGQGLRLIYYSQIVNDFQKGDIAEGYSVSREKKESFPLTVTSAQKNPTAFYLCASSDRGRGTDTQYFGPGTRLTVL.

This chain joins TRBV4-1 and TRBJ2-5; 13 nucleotides agree with TRBD2. V lost 2 bases, J lost 4 bases, and 7 bases stayed unmatched. Germline V gives CDR1 MGHRA, CDR2 YSYEKL. The CDR3 has 17 amino acids. CDR3 in amino acids: CASSQSRTSGRGETQYF. CDR3 sequence (DNA): TGCGCCAGCAGCCAAAGTCGGACTAGCGGGAGAGGAGAGACCCAGTACTTC.

The V call is TRBV19, the J call TRBJ1-5; 10 bases fit TRBD1. The CDR3 sequence is 17 residues long. The V segment lost 3 bases and the J segment 1 base; nucleotides outside the gene matches: 6. Looked up from germline, CDR1 is LNHDA and CDR2 is SQIVND (reference sequence). The CDR3: CASSIPTGGISNQPQHF. The CDR3 nucleotides read TGTGCCAGTAGTATTCCGACAGGGGGCATCAGCAATCAGCCCCAGCATTTT.

This chain connects TRBV4-1 to TRBJ2-4; 8 bases are shared with TRBD2. The CDR3 is made up of 11 amino acids. V gave up 1 base and J gave up 15 bases; unmatched junction bases: 2. CDR1 MGHRA and CDR2 YSYEKL come from the germline V gene. For the CDR3, the DNA is TGCGCCAGCAGCCAAGGTAGCGGGATGTACTTC. Residues: CASSQGSGMYF.

The CDR3 sequence: CASRATSGHYEQYF. The CDR3 DNA sequence: TGTGCCAGCAGGGCTACATCGGGACACTACGAGCAGTACTTC. The chain links TRBV6-1 to TRBJ2-7, with D perhaps TRBD1 (6 bases). The V gene lost 6 bases and the J gene lost 3 bases, with 15 bases spanning the gap. The CDR3 contains 14 residues. The germline CDR1 and CDR2 sequences are MNHNS and SASEGT.

A single count supports this clone. The gene calls are TRBV9 and TRBJ2-2; tentatively, D is TRBD2 (5 bases). Trimming shortened V by 1 base and J by 0 bases, and 19 bases separated the two germline ends. The CDR3 covers 19 residues. The germline V gene has CDR1 SGDLS and CDR2 YYNGEE. The CDR3 loop reads CASSVQRGKADSNTGELFF. As DNA, the CDR3 is TGTGCCAGCAGCGTACAGAGAGGAAAAGCGGACTCGAACACCGGGGAGCTGTTTTTT.

The chain combines TRBV7-9 with TRBJ2-7, with D hard to call. V shed 3 bases and J shed 0 bases, with 6 bases lying between them. Germline values: CDR1 SEHNR, CDR2 FQNEAQ (reference sequence). The CDR3 has 13 residues. CDR3 in amino acids: CASSFTGSYEQYF. CDR3 DNA: TGTGCCAGCAGCTTCACCGGCTCCTACGAGCAGTACTTC.

The chain is built from TRBV7-8 and TRBJ2-5; 8 positions agree with TRBD2. The end of the DNA is better explained by TRBJ2-7, so the J call may be wrong. The CDR3 consists of 15 residues. The germline V gene encodes CDR1 SGHVS and CDR2 FQNEAQ. The CDR3 DNA follows: TGTGCCAGCAGCTTCCAGGCGGGGGGCCCCTACGAGCAGTACTTC. Translation gives CASSFQAGGPYEQYF.

This chain joins TRBV15 and TRBJ1-2; 7 bases match TRBD1. The CDR3 length is 14 residues. The V gene end was trimmed by 5 bases and the J gene end by 8 bases; junction bases not matched to a gene: 11. The V gene's germline CDR1 is LNHNV and CDR2 YYDKDF (reference sequence). The CDR3 protein is CATSRDRGLLGYTF. The DNA for the CDR3 is TGTGCCACCAGCCGTGATAGGGGGCTTTTAGGCTACACCTTC.

On this clone itself: The sample carries other DNA sequences with the same CDR3. This chain uses TRBV28 with TRBJ2-3; D is ambiguous. V lost 3 bases, J lost 6 bases, and 4 bases lay in between. CDR1 and CDR2 (germline): MDHEN, SYDVKM. The CDR3 loop spans 11 amino acids. CDR3 coding DNA: TGTGCCAGCAGTTTTGGCGATACGCAGTATTTT. This sequence encodes CASSFGDTQYF.

The V gene is TRBV5-6, the J gene TRBJ2-5; TRBD1 matches at 7 bases. The CDR3 has 15 amino acids. V lost 0 bases to trimming and J lost 3 bases; unmatched junction nucleotides: 5. From germline, CDR1 is SGHDT and CDR2 YYEEEE. The CDR3 nucleotides are TGTGCCAGCAGCTTGGGGGCAGGGGGTAAAGAGACCCAGTACTTC. Amino acid sequence: CASSLGAGGKETQYF.

This chain links TRBV11-1 with TRBJ2-7, with 16 bases aligning to TRBD2. The CDR3 is made up of 16 amino acids. The germline CDR1 and CDR2 sequences are SGHAT and FQDESV (reference sequence). The V and J ends lost 6 bases and 5 bases, in that order; junction bases with no gene match: 7. CDR3 amino acids: CASSSGTSGRAHEQYF. In DNA, the CDR3 is TGTGCCAGCAGTTCCGGGACTAGCGGGAGGGCACACGAGCAGTACTTC. The complete variable domain, with remaining parts taken from reference TRBV11-1 and TRBJ2-7, reads EAEVAQSPRYKITEKSQAVAFWCDPISGHATLYWYRQILGQGPELLVQFQDESVVDDSQLPKDRFSAERLKGVDSTLKIQPAELGDSAMYLCASSSGTSGRAHEQYFGPGTRLTVT.

The rearrangement links TRBV10-3 to TRBJ2-3, with TRBD1 as a possible D gene (6 bases). The CDR3 loop spans 15 amino acids. V lost 4 bases and J lost 1, with 12 bases in between. Germline lookup yields CDR1 ENHRY and CDR2 SYGVKD. Here the CDR3 DNA reads TGTGCCATCAGTGTGAGGGCAGGGGGCACAGATACGCAGTATTTT. Residues: CAISVRAGGTDTQYF.